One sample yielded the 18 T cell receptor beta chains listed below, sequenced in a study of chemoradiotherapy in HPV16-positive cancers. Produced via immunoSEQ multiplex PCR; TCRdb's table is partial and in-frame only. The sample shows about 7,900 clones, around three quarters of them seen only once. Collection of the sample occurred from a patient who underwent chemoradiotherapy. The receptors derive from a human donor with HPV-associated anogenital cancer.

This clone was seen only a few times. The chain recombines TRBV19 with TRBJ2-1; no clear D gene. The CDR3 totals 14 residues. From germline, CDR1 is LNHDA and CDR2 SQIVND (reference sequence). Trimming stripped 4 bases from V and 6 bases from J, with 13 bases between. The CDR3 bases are TGTGCCAGTAGTACCAACCTTCTCATCAATGAGCAGTTCTTC. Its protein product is CASSTNLLINEQFF. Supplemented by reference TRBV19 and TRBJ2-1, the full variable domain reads DGGITQSPKYLFRKEGQNVTLSCEQNLNHDAMYWYRQDPGQGLRLIYYSQIVNDFQKGDIAEGYSVSREKKESFPLTVTSAQKNPTAFYLCASSTNLLINEQFFGPGTRLTVL.

The CDR3 nucleotides read TGTGCCAGTACCAGAACATCAGGGGGCGAAGAGACCCAGTACTTC. This sequence encodes CASTRTSGGEETQYF. The chain joins TRBV19 to TRBJ2-5; 8 bases map to TRBD1. Germline V gene sequence: CDR1 LNHDA, CDR2 SQIVND (reference sequence). J lost 3 bases, V lost 7 bases, and 10 bases had no gene match. This CDR3 is built from 15 residues.

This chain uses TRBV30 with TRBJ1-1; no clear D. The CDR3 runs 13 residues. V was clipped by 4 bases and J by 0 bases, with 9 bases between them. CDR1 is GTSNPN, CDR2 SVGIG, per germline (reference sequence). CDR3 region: CAWKTIMNTEAFF. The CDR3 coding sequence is TGTGCCTGGAAGACGATAATGAACACTGAAGCTTTCTTT.

The CDR3 bases are TGTGCCATCAGTGAATTTGGGTCAGGGGGTTATAATTCACCCCTCCACTTT. The encoded protein is CAISEFGSGGYNSPLHF. This chain connects TRBV10-3 to TRBJ1-6; 7 positions agree with TRBD1. V shed 3 bases, J shed 4 bases, and the junction held 9 bases outside the gene matches. Germline CDR1 is ENHRY and CDR2 is SYGVKD. The CDR3 consists of 17 residues.

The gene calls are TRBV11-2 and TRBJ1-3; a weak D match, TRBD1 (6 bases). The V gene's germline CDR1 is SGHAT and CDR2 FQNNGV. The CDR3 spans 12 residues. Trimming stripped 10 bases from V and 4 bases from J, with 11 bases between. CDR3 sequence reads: CATQGYGNTIYF. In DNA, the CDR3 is TGTGCCACGCAGGGGTACGGAAACACCATATATTTT.

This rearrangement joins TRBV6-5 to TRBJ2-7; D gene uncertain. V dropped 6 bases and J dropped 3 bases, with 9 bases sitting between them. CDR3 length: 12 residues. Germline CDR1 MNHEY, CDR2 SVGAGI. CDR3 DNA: TGTGCCAGCAGGGCACATAACTACGAGCAGTACTTC. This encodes CASRAHNYEQYF.

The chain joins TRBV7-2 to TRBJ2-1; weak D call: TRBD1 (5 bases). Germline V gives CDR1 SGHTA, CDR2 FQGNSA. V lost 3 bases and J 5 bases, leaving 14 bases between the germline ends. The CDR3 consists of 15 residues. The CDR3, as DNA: TGTGCCAGCAGCTTTTTCCAGGGCCCCAACAATGAGCAGTTCTTC. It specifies CASSFFQGPNNEQFF.

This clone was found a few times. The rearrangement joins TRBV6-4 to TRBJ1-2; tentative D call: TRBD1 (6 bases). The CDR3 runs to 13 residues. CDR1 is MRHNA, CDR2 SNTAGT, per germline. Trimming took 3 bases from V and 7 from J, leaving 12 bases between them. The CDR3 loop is CASSETGTVGYTF. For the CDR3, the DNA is TGTGCCAGCAGTGAAACAGGGACGGTTGGCTACACCTTC.

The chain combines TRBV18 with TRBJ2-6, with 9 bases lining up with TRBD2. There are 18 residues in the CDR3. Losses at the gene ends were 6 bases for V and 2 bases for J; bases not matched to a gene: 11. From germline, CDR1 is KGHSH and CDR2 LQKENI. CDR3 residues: CASSPDTSGLPGANVLTF. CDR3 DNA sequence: TGTGCCAGCTCCCCTGACACTAGCGGGTTGCCTGGGGCCAACGTCCTGACTTTC. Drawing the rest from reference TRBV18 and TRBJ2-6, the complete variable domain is NAGVMQNPRHLVRRRGQEARLRCSPMKGHSHVYWYRQLPEEGLKFMVYLQKENIIDESGMPKERFSAEFPKEGPSILRIQQVVRGDSAAYFCASSPDTSGLPGANVLTFGAGSRLTVL.

The CDR3 DNA reads TGTGCCAGCACTCGAGCGGGAGGGCCCCACAATGAGCAGTTCTTC. It encodes CASTRAGGPHNEQFF. V gene TRBV28 combines with J gene TRBJ2-1; TRBD2 matches at 10 bases. CDR1 MDHEN and CDR2 SYDVKM come from the germline V gene. V was pared by 7 bases and J by 5 bases, with 8 bases of the junction left unmatched. The CDR3 contains 15 residues.

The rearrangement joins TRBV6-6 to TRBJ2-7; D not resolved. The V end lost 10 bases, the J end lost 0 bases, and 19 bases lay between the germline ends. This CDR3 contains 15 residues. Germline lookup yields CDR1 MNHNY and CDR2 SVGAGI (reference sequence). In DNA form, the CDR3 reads TGTGCCACCCTCCCCCAGACAAGGAGCTCCTACGAGCAGTACTTC. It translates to CATLPQTRSSYEQYF.

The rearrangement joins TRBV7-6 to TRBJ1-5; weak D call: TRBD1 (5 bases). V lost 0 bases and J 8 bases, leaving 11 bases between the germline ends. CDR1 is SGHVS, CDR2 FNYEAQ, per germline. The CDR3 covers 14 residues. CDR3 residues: CASSLAGGGEPQHF. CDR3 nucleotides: TGTGCCAGCAGCTTAGCGGGGGGTGGGGAGCCCCAGCATTTT.

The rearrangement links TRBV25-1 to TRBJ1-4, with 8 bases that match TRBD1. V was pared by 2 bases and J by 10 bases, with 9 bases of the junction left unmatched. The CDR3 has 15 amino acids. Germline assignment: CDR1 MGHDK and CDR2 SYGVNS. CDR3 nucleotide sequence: TGTGCCAGCAGTGAACTGGACAGGGAGGGAGGAAAACTGTTTTTT. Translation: CASSELDREGGKLFF.

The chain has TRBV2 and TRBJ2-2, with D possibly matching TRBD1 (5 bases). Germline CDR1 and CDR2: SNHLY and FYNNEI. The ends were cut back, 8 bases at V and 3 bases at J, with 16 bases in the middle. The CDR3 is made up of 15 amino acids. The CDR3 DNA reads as TGTGCCAGCCGCAAGGGGCCAACGGACACCGGGGAGCTGTTTTTT. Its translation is CASRKGPTDTGELFF.

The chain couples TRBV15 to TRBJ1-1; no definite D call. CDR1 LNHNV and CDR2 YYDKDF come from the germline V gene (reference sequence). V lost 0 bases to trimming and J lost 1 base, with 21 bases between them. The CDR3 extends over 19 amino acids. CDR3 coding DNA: TGTGCCACCAGCAGAGATGTAGCCGTCAAATCCACATCGAACACTGAAGCTTTCTTT. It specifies CATSRDVAVKSTSNTEAFF.

CDR3 sequence reads: CASSPVGTQETQYF. In DNA, the CDR3 is TGTGCCAGCTCACCAGTCGGCACCCAAGAGACCCAGTACTTC. This chain connects TRBV18 to TRBJ2-5; D gene ambiguous. Germline V gene lookup returns CDR1 KGHSH and CDR2 LQKENI. With 2 bases removed from V and 1 base from J, the gap between germline ends came to 8 bases. This CDR3 has 14 residues.

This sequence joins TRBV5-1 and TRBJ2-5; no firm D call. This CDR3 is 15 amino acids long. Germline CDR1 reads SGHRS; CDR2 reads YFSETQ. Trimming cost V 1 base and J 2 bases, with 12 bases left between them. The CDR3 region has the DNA TGCGCCAGCAGCTTGTCTCCAGCGAAACAAGAGACCCAGTACTTC. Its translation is CASSLSPAKQETQYF.

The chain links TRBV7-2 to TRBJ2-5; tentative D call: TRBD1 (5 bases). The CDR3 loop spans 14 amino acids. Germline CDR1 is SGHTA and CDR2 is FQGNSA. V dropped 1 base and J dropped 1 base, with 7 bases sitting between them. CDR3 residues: CASSLGGAQETQYF. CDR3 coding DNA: TGTGCCAGCAGCTTAGGTGGGGCCCAAGAGACCCAGTACTTC.